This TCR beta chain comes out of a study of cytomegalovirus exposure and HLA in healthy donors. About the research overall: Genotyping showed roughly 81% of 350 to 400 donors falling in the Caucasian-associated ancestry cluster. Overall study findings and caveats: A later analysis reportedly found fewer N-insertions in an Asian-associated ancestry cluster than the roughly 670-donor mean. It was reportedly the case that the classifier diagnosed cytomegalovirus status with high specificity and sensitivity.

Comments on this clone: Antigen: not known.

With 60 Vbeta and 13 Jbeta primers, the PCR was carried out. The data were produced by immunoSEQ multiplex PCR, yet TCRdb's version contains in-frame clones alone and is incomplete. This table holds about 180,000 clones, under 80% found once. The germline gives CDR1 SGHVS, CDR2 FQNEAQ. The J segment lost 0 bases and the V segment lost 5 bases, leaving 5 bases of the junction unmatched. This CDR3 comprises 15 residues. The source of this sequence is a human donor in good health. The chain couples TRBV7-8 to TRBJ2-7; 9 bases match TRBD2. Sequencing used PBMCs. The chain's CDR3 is CASSPGRGGSYEQYF. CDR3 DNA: TGTGCCAGCAGCCCGGGGCGGGGGGGCTCCTACGAGCAGTACTTC.